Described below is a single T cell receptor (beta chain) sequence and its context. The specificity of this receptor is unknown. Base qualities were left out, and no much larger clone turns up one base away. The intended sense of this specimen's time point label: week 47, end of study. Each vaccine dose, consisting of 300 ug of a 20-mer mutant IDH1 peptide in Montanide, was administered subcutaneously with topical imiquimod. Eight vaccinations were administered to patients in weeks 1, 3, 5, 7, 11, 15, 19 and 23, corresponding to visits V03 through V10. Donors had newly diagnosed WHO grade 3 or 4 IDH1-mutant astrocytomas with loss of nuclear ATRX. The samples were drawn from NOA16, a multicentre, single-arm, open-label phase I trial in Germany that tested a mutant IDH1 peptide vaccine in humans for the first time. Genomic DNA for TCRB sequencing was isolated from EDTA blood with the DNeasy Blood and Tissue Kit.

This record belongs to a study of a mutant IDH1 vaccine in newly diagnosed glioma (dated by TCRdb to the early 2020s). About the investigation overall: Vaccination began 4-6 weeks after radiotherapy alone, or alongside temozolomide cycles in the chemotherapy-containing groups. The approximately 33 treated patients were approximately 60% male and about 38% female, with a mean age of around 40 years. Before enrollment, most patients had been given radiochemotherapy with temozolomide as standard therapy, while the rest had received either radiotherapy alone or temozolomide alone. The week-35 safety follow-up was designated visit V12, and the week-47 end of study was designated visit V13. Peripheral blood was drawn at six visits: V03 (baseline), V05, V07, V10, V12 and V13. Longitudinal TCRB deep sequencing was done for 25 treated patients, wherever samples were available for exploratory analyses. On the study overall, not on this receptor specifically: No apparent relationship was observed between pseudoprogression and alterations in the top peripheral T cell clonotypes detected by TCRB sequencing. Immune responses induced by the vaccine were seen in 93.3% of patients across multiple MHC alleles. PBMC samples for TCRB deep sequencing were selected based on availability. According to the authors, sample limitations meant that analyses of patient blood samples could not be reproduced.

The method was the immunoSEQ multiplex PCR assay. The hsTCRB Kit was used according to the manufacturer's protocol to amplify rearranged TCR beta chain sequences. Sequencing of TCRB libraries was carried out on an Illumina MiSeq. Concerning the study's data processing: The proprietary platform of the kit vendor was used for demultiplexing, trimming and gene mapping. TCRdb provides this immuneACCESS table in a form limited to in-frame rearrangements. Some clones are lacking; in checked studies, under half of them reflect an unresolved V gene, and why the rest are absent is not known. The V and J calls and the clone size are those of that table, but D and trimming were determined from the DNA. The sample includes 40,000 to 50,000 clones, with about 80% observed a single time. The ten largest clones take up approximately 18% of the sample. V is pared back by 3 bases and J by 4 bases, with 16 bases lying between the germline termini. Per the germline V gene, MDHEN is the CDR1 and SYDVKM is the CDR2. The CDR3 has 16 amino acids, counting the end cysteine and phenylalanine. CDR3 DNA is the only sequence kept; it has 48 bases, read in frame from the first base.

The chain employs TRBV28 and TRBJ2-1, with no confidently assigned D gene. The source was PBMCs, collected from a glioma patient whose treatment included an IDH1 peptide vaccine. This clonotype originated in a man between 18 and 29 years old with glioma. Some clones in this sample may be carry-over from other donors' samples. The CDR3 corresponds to CASSFHKSRHYNEQFF. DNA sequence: TGTGCCAGCAGTTTTCACAAAAGTCGACATTACAATGAGCAGTTCTTC.